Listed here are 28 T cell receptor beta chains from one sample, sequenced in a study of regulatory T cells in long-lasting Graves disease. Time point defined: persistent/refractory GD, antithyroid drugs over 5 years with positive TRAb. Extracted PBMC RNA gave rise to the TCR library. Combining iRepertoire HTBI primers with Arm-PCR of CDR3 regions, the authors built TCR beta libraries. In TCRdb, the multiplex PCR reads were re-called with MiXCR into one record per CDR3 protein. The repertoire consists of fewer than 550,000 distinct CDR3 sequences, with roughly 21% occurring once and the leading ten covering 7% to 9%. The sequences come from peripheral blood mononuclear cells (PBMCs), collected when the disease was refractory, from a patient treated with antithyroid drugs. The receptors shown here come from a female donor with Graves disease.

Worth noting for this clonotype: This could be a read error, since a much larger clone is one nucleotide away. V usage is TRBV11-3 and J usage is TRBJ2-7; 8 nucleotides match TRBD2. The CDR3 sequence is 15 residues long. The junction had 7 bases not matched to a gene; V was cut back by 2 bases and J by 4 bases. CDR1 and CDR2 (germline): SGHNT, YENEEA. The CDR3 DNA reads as TGTGCCAGCAGCTTACAACTAGCGGAGCATTACGAGCAGTACTTC. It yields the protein CASSLQLAEHYEQYF.

CDR3 amino acids: CASSTSGGPYEQYF. CDR3 sequence (DNA): TGTGCCAGCAGCACTAGCGGGGGACCCTACGAGCAGTACTTC. The chain is built from TRBV9 and TRBJ2-7, with 11 bases fitting TRBD2. CDR1 and CDR2 (germline): SGDLS, YYNGEE. After removal of 4 bases from V and 2 bases from J, the junction contained 2 bases not matched to a gene. The CDR3 has 14 residues.

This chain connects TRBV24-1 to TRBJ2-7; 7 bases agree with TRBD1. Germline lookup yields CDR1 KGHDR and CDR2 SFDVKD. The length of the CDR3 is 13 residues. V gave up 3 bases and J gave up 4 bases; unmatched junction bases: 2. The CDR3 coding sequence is TGTGCCACCAGTGATCCGGACAGGTACGAGCAGTACTTC. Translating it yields CATSDPDRYEQYF.

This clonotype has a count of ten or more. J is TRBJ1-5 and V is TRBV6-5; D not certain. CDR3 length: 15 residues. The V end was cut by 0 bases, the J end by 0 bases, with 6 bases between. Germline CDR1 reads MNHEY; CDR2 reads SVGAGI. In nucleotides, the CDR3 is TGTGCCAGCAGTTACTCGTGGGATAGCAATCAGCCCCAGCATTTT. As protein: CASSYSWDSNQPQHF.

The CDR3 DNA follows: TGCAGCGCAAGGACCGGTAGAGCCGGGGAGCTGTTTTTT. Translation: CSARTGRAGELFF. V gene TRBV29-1 combines with J gene TRBJ2-2; D gene uncertain. The CDR3 covers 13 residues. The V end lost 7 bases, the J end lost 6 bases, and 15 bases lay between the germline ends. The germline V gene encodes CDR1 SQVTM and CDR2 ANQGSEA.

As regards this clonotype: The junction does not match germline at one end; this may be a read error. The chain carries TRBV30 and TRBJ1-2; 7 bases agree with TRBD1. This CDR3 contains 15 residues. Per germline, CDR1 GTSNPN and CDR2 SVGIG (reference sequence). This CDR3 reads CAGREGQNPVYGYTF. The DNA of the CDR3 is TGTGCCGGGAGAGAGGGACAGAACCCAGTCTATGGCTACACCTTC.

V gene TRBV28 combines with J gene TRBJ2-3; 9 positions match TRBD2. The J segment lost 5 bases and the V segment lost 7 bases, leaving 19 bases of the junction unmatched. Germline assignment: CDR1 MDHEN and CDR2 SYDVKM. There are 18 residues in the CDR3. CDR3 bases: TGTGCCAGCATGAATCCGGGACTAGCCTCCTCGGGGATAGATACGCAGTATTTT. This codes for CASMNPGLASSGIDTQYF.

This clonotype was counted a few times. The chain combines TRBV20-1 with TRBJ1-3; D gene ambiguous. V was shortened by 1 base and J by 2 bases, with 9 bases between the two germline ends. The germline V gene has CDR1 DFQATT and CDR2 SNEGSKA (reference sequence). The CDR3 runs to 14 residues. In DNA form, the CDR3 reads TGCAGTGCTAGAGCTCCCAGTGCTGGAAACACCATATATTTT. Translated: CSARAPSAGNTIYF.

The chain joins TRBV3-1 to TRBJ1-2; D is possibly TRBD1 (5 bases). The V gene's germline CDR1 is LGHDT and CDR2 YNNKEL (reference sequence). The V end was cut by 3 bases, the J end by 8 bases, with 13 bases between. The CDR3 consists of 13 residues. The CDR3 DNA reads TGTGCCAGCAGCCAGGCGGGGACGGGCGGCTACACCTTC. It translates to CASSQAGTGGYTF.

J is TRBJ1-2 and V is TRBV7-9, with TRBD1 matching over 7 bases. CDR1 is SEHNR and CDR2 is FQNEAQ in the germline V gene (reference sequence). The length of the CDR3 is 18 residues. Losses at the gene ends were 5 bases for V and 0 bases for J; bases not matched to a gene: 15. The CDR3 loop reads CASSPFLGQLIPNYGYTF. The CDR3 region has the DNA TGTGCCAGCAGCCCTTTTCTGGGACAGCTTATTCCTAACTATGGCTACACCTTC.

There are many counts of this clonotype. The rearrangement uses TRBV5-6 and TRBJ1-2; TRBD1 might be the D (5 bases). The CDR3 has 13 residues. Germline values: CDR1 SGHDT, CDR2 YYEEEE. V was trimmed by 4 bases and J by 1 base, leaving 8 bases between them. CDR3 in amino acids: CASSRRVNYGYTF. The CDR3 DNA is TGTGCCAGCAGCCGCAGGGTTAACTATGGCTACACCTTC. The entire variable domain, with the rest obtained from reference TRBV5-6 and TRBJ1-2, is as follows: DAGVTQSPTHLIKTRGQQVTLRCSPKSGHDTVSWYQQALGQGPQFIFQYYEEEERQRGNFPDRFSGHQFPNYSSELNVNALLLGDSALYLCASSRRVNYGYTFGSGTRLTVV.

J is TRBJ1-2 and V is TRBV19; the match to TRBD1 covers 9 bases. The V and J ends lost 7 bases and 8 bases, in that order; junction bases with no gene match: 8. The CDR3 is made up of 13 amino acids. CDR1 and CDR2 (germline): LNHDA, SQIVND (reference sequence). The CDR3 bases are TGTGCCAGTACCCCGGGACAGGGTGAAGGCTACACCTTC. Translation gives CASTPGQGEGYTF.

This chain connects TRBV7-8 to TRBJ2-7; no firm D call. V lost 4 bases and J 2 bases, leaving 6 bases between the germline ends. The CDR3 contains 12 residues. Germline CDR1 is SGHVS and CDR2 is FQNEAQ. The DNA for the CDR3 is TGTGCCAGCAGCTACCCGACCTACGAGCAGTACTTC. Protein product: CASSYPTYEQYF.

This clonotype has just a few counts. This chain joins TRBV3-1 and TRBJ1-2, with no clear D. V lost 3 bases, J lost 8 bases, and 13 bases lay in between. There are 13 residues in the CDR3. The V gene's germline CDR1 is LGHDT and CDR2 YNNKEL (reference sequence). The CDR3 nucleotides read TGTGCCAGCAGCCACCTTAGAACGAGGGGCTACACCTTC. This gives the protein CASSHLRTRGYTF. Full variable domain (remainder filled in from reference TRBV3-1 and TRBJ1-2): DTAVSQTPKYLVTQMGNDKSIKCEQNLGHDTMYWYKQDSKKFLKIMFSYNNKELIINETVPNRFSPKSPDKAHLNLHINSLELGDSAVYFCASSHLRTRGYTFGSGTRLTVV.

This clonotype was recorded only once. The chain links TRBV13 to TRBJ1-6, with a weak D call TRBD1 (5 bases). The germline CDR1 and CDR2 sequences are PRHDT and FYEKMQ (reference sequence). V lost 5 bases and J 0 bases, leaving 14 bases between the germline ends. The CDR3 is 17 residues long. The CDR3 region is CASSPHDRSSYNSPLHF. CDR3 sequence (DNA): TGTGCCAGCAGCCCCCATGACAGAAGCTCCTATAATTCACCCCTCCACTTT.

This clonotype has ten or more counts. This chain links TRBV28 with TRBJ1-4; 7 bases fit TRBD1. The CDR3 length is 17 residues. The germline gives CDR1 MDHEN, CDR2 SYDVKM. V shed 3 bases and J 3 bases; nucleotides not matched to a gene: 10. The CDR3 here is CASSFGFEGAANEKLFF. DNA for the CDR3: TGTGCCAGCAGTTTCGGATTCGAGGGGGCGGCTAATGAAAAACTGTTTTTT.

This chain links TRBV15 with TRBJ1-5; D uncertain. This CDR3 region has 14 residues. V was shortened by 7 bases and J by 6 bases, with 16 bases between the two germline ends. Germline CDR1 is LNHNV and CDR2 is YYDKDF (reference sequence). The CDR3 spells CATMSPGSGQPQHF. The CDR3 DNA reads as TGTGCCACCATGAGTCCGGGGTCGGGTCAGCCCCAGCATTTT.

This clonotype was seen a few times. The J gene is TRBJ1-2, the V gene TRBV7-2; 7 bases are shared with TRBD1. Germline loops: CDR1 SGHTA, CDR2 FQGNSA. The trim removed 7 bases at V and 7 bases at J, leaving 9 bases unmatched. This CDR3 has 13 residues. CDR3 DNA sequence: TGTGCCAGCACTTGGAGGACAGGCGGTGGCTACACCTTC. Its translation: CASTWRTGGGYTF.

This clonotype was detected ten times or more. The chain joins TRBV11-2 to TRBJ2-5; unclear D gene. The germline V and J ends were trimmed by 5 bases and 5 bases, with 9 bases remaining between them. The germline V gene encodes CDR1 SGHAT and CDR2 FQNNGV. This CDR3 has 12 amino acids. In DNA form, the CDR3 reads TGTGCCAGCAGCCCCAGCCGCGAGACCCAGTACTTC. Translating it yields CASSPSRETQYF.

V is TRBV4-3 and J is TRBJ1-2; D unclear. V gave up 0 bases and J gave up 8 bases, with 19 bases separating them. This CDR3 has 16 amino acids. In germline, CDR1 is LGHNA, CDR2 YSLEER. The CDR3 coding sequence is TGCGCCAGCAGCCAAGATCTATGGGTGGCCAGGCGGGGCTACACCTTC. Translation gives CASSQDLWVARRGYTF.

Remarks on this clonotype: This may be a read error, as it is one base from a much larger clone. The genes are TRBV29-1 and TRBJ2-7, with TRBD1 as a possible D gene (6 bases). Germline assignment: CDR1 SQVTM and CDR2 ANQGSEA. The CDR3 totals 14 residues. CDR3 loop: CSVTTSDRSCEQYF. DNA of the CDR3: TGCAGCGTTACGACGAGTGACAGGTCCTGCGAGCAGTACTTC.

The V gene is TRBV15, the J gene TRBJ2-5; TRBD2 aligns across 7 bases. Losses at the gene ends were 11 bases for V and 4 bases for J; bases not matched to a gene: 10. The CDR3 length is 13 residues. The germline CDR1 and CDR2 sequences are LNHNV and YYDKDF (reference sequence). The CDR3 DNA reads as TGTGCCTTAGGGCGGGGGATCACAGAGACCCAGTACTTC. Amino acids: CALGRGITETQYF.

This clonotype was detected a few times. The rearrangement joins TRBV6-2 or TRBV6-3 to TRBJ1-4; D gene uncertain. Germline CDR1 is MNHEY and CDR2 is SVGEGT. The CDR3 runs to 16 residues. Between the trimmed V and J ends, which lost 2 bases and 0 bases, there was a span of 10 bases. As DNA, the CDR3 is TGTGCCAGCAGTTACCGCGGGCCTGCAACTAATGAAAAACTGTTTTTT. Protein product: CASSYRGPATNEKLFF.

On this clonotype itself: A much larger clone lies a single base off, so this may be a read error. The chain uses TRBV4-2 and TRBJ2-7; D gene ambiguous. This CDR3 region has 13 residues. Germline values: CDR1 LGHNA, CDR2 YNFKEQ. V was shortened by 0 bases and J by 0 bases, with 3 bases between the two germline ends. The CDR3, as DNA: TGTGCCAGCAGCCAAGAAGACTCCTACGAGCAGTACTTC. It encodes CASSQEDSYEQYF.

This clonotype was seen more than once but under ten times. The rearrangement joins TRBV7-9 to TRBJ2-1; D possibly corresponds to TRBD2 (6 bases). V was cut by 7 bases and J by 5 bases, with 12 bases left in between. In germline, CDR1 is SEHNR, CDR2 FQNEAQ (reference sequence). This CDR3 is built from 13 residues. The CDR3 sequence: CASKRTGDNEQFF. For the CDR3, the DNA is TGTGCCAGCAAAAGGACGGGGGACAATGAGCAGTTCTTC.

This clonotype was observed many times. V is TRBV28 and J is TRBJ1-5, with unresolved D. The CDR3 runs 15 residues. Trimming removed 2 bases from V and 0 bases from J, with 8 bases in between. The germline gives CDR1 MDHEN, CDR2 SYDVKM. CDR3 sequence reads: CASSLPDYSNQPQHF. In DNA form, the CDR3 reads TGTGCCAGCAGTTTACCCGATTATAGCAATCAGCCCCAGCATTTT.

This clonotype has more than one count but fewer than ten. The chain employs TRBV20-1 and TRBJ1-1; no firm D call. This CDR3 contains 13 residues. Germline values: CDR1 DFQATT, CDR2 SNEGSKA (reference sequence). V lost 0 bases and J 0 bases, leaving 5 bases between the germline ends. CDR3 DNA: TGCAGTGCTAGAGAAAAGATGAACACTGAAGCTTTCTTT. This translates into CSAREKMNTEAFF.

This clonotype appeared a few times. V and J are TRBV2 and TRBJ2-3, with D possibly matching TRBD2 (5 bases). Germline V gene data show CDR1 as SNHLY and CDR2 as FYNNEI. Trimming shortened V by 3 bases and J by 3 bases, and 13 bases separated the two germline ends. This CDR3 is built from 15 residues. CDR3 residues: CASSDIKGGTDTQYF. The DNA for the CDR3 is TGTGCCAGCAGTGACATTAAAGGCGGGACAGATACGCAGTATTTT.